This note documents a single TCR delta chain sequence. The antigen remains undetermined. This sample is part of a study of γδ T cells in repeated Plasmodium falciparum infection. Whole-study context: Malian children with intense seasonal malaria exposure were compared with matched Australian children. Donors had four controlled P. falciparum NF54 infections over about 640 days. Regarding the study as a whole: Vgamma9/Vdelta2+ repertoires stayed stably polyclonal over time and infection.

Bulk repertoires came from Vgamma9/Vdelta2+ or Vdelta2-negative gammadelta T cells flow-sorted from PBMC. Both TRG and TRD chains were sequenced from each sorted sample. TCRdb reran clone calling via CATT on the multiplex PCR reads. Of tens of thousands of delta-chain clones in the sample, around 1.6% were seen once. The CDR3 is made up of 17 amino acids. The ends lost 4 bases at V and 10 bases at J; junction bases unmatched: 19. Germline values: CDR1 TSWWSYY, CDR2 QGS. This chain links TRDV1 with TRDJ1, with 9 bases that match TRDD3. TCRdb is silent on the J gene; assignment here came from matching the DNA to germline. This clonotype was sampled from a pool of human donors (malaria-infected and uninfected, not separated). Sequenced sample: gamma-delta T cells from blood. CDR3 region: CALGVLDPNGDTRGLIF. CDR3 nucleotide sequence: TGTGCTCTTGGGGTTCTCGATCCTAATGGGGATACGCGAGGACTCATCTTT.